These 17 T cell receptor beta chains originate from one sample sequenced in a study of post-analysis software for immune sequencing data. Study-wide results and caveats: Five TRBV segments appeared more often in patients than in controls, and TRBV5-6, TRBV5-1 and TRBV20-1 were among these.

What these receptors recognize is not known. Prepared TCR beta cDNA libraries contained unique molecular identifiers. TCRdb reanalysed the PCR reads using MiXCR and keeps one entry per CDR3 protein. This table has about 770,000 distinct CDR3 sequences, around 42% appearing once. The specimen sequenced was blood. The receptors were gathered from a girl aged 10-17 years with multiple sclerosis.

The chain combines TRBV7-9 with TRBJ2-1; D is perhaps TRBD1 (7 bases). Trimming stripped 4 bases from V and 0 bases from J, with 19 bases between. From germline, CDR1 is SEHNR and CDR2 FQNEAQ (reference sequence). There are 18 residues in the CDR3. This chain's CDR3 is CASSSRDRPSGSYNEQFF. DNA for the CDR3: TGTGCCAGCAGCTCGCGGGACAGACCTTCGGGCTCCTACAATGAGCAGTTCTTC.

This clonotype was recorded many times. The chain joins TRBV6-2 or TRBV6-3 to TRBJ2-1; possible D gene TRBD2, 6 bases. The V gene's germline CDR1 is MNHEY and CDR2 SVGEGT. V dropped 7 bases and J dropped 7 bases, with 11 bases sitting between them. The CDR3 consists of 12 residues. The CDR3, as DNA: TGTGCCAGCACCCCTGGGGGGAATGAGCAGTTCTTC. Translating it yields CASTPGGNEQFF.

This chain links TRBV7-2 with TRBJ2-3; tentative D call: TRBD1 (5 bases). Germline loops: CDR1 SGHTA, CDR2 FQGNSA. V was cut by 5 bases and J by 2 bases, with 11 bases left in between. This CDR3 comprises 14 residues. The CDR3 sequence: CASSPRAPTDTQYF. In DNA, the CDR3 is TGTGCCAGCAGCCCCAGGGCGCCCACAGATACGCAGTATTTT.

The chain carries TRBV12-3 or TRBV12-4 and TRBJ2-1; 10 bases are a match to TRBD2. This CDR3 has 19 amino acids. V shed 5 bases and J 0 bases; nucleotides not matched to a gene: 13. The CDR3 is CASSPAGTSVKSSYNEQFF. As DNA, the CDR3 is TGTGCCAGCAGTCCCGCCGGGACTAGCGTCAAGAGCTCCTACAATGAGCAGTTCTTC.

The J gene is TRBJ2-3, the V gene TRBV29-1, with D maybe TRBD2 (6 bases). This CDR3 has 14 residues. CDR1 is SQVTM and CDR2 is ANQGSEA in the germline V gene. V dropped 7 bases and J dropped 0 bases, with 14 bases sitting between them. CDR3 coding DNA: TGCAGCGCAGACGGGGGTCCTAGCACAGATACGCAGTATTTT. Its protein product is CSADGGPSTDTQYF.

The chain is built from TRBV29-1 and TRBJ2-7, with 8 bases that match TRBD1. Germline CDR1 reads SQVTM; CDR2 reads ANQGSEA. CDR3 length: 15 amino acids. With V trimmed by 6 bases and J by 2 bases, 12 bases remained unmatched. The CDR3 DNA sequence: TGCAGCGTCGGAGCCACAGGGGGACCTGCCTACGAGCAGTACTTC. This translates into CSVGATGGPAYEQYF.

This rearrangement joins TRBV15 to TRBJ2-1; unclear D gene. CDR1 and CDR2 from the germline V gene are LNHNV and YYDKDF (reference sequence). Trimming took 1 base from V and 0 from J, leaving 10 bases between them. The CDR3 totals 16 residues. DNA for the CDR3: TGTGCCACCAGCAGAGGGGGAAGACTCTCCTACAATGAGCAGTTCTTC. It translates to CATSRGGRLSYNEQFF.

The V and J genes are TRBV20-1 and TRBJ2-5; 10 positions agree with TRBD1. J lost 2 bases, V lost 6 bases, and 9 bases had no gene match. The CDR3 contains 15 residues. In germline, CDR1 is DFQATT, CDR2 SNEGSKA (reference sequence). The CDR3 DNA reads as TGCAGTGCCCCTCCGTGGGACAGGGGACAAGAGACCCAGTACTTC. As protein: CSAPPWDRGQETQYF.

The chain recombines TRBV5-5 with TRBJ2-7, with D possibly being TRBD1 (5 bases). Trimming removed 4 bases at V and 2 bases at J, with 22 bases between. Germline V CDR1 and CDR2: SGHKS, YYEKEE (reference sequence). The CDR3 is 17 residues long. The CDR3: CASSPLSPRDDAYEQYF. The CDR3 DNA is TGTGCCAGCAGCCCTCTCAGCCCCAGGGATGACGCCTACGAGCAGTACTTC.

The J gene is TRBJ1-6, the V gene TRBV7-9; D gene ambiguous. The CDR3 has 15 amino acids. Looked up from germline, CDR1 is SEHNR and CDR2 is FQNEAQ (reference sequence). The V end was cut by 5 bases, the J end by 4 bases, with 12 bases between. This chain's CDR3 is CASSPEGGYNSPLHF. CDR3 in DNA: TGTGCCAGCAGCCCTGAAGGAGGGTATAATTCACCCCTCCACTTT.

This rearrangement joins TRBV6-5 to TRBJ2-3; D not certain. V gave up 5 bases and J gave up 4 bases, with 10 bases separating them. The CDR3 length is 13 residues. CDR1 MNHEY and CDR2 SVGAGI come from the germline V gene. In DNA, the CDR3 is TGTGCCAGCAGTGAGTTAAGGGCAGATACGCAGTATTTT. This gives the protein CASSELRADTQYF.

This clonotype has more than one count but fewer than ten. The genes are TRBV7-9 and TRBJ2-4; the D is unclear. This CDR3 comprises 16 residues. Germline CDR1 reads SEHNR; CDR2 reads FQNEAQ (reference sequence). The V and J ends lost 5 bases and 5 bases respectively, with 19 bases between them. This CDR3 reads CASSNRWGNGENIQYF. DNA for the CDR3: TGTGCCAGCAGCAACCGGTGGGGAAATGGGGAAAACATTCAGTACTTC.

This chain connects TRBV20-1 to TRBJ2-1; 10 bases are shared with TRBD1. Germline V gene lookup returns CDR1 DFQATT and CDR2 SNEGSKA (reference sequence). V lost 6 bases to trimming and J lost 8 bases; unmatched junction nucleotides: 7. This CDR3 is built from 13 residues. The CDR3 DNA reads TGCAGTGCCCCGGGACAGGGGTTTCATGAGCAGTTCTTC. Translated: CSAPGQGFHEQFF.

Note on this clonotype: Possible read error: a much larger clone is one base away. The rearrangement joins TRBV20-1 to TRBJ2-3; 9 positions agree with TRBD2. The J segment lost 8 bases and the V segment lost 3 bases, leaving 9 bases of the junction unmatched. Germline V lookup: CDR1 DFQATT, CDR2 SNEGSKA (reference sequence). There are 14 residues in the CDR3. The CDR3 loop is CSASRREGFGTQYF. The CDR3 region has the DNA TGCAGTGCTAGCCGGCGGGAGGGTTTTGGTACGCAGTATTTT.

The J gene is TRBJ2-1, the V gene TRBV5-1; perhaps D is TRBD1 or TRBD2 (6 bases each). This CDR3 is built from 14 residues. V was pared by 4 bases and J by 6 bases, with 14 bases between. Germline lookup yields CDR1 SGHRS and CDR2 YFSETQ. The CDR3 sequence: CASSHRGGLNEQFF. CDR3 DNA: TGCGCCAGCAGCCACCGAGGGGGGCTCAATGAGCAGTTCTTC.

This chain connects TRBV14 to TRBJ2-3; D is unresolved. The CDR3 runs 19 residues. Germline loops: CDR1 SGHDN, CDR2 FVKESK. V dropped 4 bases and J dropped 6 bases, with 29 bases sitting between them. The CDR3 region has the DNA TGTGCCAGCAGCCCCTTGGACCTCGTCTCACTCCCCCTTAGGGATACGCAGTATTTT. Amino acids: CASSPLDLVSLPLRDTQYF.

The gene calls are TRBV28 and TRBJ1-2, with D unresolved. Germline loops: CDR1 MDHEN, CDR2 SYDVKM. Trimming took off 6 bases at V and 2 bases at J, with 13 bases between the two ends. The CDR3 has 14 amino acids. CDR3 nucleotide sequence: TGTGCCAGCAGCTTCACCGAGCTCAACTATGGCTACACCTTC. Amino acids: CASSFTELNYGYTF.